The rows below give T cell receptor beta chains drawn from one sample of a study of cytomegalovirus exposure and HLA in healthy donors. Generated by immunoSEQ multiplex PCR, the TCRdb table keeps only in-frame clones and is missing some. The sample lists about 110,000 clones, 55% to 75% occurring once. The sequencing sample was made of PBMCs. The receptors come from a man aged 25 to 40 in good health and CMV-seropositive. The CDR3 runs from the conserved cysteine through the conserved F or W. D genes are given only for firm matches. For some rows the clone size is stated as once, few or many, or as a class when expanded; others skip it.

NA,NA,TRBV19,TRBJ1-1,CASRDQAQRISSTEAFF,TGTGCCAGTCGTGACCAAGCCCAACGGATCTCTAGCACTGAAGCTTTCTTT
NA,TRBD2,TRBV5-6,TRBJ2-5,CASSLVAGGRETQYF,TGTGCCAGCAGCTTGGTCGCGGGGGGGCGAGAGACCCAGTACTTC
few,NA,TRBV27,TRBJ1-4,CASSRYLTEKLFF,TGTGCCAGCAGCCGTTACCTGACAGAAAAACTGTTTTTT
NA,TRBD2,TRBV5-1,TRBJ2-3,CASSYGLAGVIDTQYF,TGCGCCAGCAGCTACGGACTAGCGGGGGTGATAGATACGCAGTATTTT
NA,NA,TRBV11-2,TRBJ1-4,CASSRGSDEKLFF,TGTGCCAGCTCGCGGGGGAGCGATGAAAAACTGTTTTTT
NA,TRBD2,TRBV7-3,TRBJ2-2,CASSPPGGPGGELFF,TGTGCCAGCAGCCCTCCGGGGGGGCCCGGCGGGGAGCTGTTTTTT
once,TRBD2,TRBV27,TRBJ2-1,CASSFRGGLNEQFF,TGTGCCAGCAGTTTCCGGGGGGGCCTCAATGAGCAGTTCTTC
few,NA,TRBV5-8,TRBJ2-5,CASSSLAPRETQYF,TGTGCCAGCAGCTCTCTGGCCCCCCGAGAGACCCAGTACTTC
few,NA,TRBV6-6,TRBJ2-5,CASSYLGAQETQYF,TGTGCCAGCAGTTACCTGGGGGCCCAAGAGACCCAGTACTTC
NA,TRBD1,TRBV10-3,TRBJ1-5,CAISESWTGRQPQHF,TGTGCCATCAGTGAGTCATGGACAGGGCGTCAGCCCCAGCATTTT
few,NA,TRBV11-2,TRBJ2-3,CASSLVGSEGDTQYF,TGTGCCAGCAGCTTGGTGGGGAGTGAGGGAGATACGCAGTATTTT
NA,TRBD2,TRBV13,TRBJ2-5,CASSLTRGAQYF,TGTGCCAGCAGCTTGACCCGGGGGGCCCAGTACTTC
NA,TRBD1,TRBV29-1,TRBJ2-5,CSVDVRGTGSQETQYF,TGCAGCGTTGATGTGCGGGGGACAGGGAGCCAAGAGACCCAGTACTTC
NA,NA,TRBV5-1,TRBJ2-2,CASSLAEGRSTGELFF,TGCGCCAGCAGCTTGGCCGAAGGGAGGAGTACCGGGGAGCTGTTTTTT
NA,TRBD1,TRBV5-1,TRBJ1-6,CASTQDRADHSPLHF,TGCGCCAGCACCCAGGACAGGGCGGATCATTCACCCCTCCACTTT
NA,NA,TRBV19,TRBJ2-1,CASSATGTYNEQFF,TGTGCCAGTAGTGCGACCGGGACATACAATGAGCAGTTCTTC
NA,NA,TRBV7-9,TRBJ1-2,CASSYIPPGRSGYGYTF,TGTGCCAGCAGCTACATCCCCCCAGGGCGGAGTGGCTATGGCTACACCTTC
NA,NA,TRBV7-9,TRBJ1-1,CASSLVAGIDTEAFF,TGTGCCAGCAGCTTAGTGGCGGGGATCGACACTGAAGCTTTCTTT
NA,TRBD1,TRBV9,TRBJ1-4,CASSPRQGQLSNEKLFF,TGTGCCAGCAGCCCCCGACAGGGGCAGTTGTCTAATGAAAAACTGTTTTTT
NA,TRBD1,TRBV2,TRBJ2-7,CASSIVGTGVYEQYF,TGTGCCAGCAGTATAGTAGGGACAGGGGTGTACGAGCAGTACTTC
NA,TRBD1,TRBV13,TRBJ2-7,CASSFTTGQSYEQYF,TGTGCCAGCAGCTTTACAACGGGACAGTCCTACGAGCAGTACTTC
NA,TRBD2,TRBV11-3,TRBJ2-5,CASSPPLPGGSQETQYF,TGTGCCAGCAGCCCCCCCCTCCCGGGGGGTAGCCAAGAGACCCAGTACTTC
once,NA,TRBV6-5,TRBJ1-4,CASSYGRANEKLFF,TGTGCCAGCAGTTACGGGCGGGCTAATGAAAAACTGTTTTTT
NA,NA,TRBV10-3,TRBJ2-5,CAISESGRETQYF,TGTGCCATCAGTGAGTCGGGGCGAGAGACCCAGTACTTC
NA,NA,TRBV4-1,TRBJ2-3,CASSQQRSTQYF,TGCGCCAGCAGCCAACAGAGGTCGACGCAGTATTTT
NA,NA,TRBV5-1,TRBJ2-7,CASSLEQGWAYEQYF,TGCGCCAGCAGCTTGGAACAGGGCTGGGCCTACGAGCAGTACTTC
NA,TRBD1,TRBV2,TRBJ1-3,CASSLQGDGNTIYF,TGTGCCAGCAGTCTACAGGGGGATGGAAACACCATATATTTT
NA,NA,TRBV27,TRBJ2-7,CASSSSDSNYEQYF,TGTGCCAGCAGCTCCTCGGACAGTAACTACGAGCAGTACTTC
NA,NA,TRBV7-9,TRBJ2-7,CASSSGAGTLAYEQYF,TGTGCCAGCAGCTCCGGAGCCGGGACTCTAGCCTACGAGCAGTACTTC
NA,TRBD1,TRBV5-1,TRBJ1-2,CASSLRTGGDGYTF,TGCGCCAGCAGCCTAAGAACAGGGGGGGATGGCTACACCTTC
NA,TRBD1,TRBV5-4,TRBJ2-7,CASSSLGQVYEQYF,TGTGCCAGCAGTTCCCTCGGACAGGTATACGAGCAGTACTTC
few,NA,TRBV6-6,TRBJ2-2,CASSRTGTGELFF,TGTGCCAGCAGTAGAACAGGGACCGGGGAGCTGTTTTTT
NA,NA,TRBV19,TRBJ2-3,CASSIDSGRTDTQYF,TGTGCCAGTAGTATAGATAGCGGACGCACAGATACGCAGTATTTT
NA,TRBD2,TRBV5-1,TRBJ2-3,CASRPLAGYTDTQYF,TGCGCCAGCAGACCCTTAGCGGGATACACAGATACGCAGTATTTT
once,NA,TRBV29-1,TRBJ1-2,CSVFRGPSYGYTF,TGCAGCGTTTTCAGGGGCCCTAGCTATGGCTACACCTTC
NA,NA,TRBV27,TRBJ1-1,CASFPSVGEVNTEAFF,TGTGCCAGTTTCCCCTCCGTCGGGGAGGTGAACACTGAAGCTTTCTTT
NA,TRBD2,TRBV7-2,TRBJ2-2,CASSLEQRGVAGELFF,TGTGCCAGCAGCTTAGAACAGCGGGGGGTGGCCGGGGAGCTGTTTTTT
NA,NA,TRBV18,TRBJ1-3,CASSPPTRPDTIYF,TGTGCCAGCTCACCACCGACACGGCCTGACACCATATATTTT
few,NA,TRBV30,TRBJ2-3,CAWSVGRGTDTQYF,TGTGCCTGGAGTGTCGGCAGGGGAACAGATACGCAGTATTTT
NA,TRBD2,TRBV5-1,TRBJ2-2,CASSDLAGGTSGELFF,TGCGCCAGCAGCGACCTAGCGGGGGGCACAAGCGGGGAGCTGTTTTTT
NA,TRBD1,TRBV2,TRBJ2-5,CASRRGQGGTQYF,TGTGCCAGCAGACGGGGACAGGGTGGGACCCAGTACTTC
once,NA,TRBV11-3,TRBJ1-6,CASSLGGLSPLHF,TGTGCCAGCAGCTTAGGGGGCCTTTCACCCCTCCACTTT
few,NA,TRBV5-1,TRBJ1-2,CASSLTNPSLSNYGYTF,TGCGCCAGCAGCTTGACGAACCCCAGTCTCTCTAACTATGGCTACACCTTC
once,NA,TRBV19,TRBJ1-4,CASSLGRGEKLFF,TGTGCCAGTAGTTTGGGGCGCGGTGAAAAACTGTTTTTT
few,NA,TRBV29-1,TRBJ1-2,CSCLGAMDGYTF,TGCAGCTGCCTGGGGGCAATGGATGGCTACACCTTC
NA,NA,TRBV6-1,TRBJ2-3,CARFNTQYF,TGTGCCAGGTTCAATACGCAGTATTTT
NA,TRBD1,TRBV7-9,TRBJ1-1,CASSPRQGNTEAFF,TGTGCCAGCAGCCCCCGACAGGGGAACACTGAAGCTTTCTTT
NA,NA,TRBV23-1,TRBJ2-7,CASSQSPFRQVSEQYF,TGCGCCAGCAGTCAATCGCCATTTAGACAGGTCTCCGAGCAGTACTTC
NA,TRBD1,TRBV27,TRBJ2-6,CASSRQGVVSGANVLTF,TGTGCCAGCAGCCGACAGGGGGTCGTATCTGGGGCCAACGTCCTGACTTTC
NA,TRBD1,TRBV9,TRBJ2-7,CASSVGDRAYEQYF,TGTGCCAGCAGCGTAGGTGACAGGGCCTACGAGCAGTACTTC
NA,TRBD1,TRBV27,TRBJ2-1,CASLGGTGANEQFF,TGTGCCAGCCTGGGGGGGACAGGGGCCAATGAGCAGTTCTTC
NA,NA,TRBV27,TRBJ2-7,CASSPRQMAYEQYF,TGTGCCAGCAGTCCTAGACAGATGGCTTACGAGCAGTACTTC
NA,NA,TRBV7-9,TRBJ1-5,CASSLGGQPQHF,TGTGCCAGCAGCTTAGGAGGGCAGCCCCAGCATTTT
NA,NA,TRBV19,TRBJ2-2,CASSPRDSNTGELFF,TGTGCCAGTAGTCCCAGAGACAGCAACACCGGGGAGCTGTTTTTT
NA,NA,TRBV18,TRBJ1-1,CASSPPARNAEAFF,TGTGCCAGCTCACCACCGGCTAGGAATGCTGAAGCTTTCTTT
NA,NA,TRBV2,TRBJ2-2,CASSESRPPHSGELFF,TGTGCCAGCAGTGAATCGAGGCCCCCGCACTCCGGGGAGCTGTTTTTT
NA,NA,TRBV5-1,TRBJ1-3,CASSLEGGTIYF,TGCGCCAGCAGCTTGGAAGGGGGCACCATATATTTT
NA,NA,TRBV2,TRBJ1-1,CASSDLGFGSTEAFF,TGTGCCAGCAGTGATCTTGGGTTTGGGAGCACTGAAGCTTTCTTT
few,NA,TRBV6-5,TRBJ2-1,CASSVSGTEQFF,TGTGCCAGCAGCGTATCCGGGACAGAGCAGTTCTTC